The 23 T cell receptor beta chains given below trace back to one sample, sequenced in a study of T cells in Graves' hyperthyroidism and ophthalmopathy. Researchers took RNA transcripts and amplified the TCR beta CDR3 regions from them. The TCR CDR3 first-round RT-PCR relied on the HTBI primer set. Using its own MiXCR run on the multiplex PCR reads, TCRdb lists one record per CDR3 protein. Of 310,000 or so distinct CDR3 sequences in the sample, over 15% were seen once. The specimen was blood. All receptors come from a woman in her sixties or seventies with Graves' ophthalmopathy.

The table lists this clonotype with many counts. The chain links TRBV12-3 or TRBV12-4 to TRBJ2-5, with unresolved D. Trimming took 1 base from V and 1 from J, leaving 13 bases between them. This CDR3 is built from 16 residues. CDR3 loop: CASSLVPAELQETQYF. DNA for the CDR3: TGTGCCAGCAGTTTAGTACCGGCAGAACTCCAAGAGACCCAGTACTTC.

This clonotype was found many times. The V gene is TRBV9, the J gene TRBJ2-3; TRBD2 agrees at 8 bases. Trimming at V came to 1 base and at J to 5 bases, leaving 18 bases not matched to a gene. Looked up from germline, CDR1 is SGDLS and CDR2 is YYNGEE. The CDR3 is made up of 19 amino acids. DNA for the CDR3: TGTGCCAGCAGCGTACCCATTCGGGGGGGCCGTCTTAGCGGAGATACGCAGTATTTT. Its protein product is CASSVPIRGGRLSGDTQYF.

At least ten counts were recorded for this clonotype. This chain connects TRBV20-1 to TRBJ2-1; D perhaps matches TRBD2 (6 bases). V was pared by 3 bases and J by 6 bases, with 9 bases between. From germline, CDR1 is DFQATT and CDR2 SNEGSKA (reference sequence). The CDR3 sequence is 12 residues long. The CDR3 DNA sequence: TGCAGTGCTAGTAGGCGGGGCAATGAGCAGTTCTTC. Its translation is CSASRRGNEQFF.

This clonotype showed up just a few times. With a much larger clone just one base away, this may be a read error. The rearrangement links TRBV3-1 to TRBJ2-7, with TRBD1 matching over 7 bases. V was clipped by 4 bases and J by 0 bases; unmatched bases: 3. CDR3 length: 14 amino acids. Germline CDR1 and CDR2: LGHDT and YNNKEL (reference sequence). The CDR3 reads CASSPQGVSYEQYF. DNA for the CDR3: TGTGCCAGCAGCCCTCAGGGGGTCTCCTACGAGCAGTACTTC.

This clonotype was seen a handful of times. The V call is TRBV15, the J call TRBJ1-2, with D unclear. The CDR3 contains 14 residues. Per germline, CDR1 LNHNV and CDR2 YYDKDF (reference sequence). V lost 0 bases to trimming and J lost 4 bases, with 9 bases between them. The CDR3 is CATSREEVSYGYTF. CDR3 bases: TGTGCCACCAGCAGAGAAGAAGTGAGCTATGGCTACACCTTC.

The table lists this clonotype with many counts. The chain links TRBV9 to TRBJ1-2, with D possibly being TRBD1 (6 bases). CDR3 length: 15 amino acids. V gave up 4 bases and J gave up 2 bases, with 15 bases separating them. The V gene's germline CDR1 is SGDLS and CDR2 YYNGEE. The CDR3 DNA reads TGTGCCAGCAGCCTCGGGGGGGCAGCGAACTATGGCTACACCTTC. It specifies CASSLGGAANYGYTF.

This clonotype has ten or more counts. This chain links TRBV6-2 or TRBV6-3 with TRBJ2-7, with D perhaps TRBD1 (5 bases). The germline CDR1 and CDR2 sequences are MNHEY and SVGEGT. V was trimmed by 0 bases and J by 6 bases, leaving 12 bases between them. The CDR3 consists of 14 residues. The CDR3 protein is CASSYSPGRIEQYF. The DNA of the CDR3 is TGTGCCAGCAGTTACTCGCCAGGGCGGATCGAGCAGTACTTC.

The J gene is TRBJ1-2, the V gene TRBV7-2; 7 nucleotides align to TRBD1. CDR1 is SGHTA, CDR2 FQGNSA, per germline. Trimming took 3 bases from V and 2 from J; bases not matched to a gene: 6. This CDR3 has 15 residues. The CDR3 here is CASSFRDSKNYGYTF. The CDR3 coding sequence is TGTGCCAGCAGCTTCCGGGACAGTAAGAACTATGGCTACACCTTC.

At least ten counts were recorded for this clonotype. CDR3 sequence: CASSPVSGQGGELFF. In DNA form, the CDR3 reads TGTGCCAGCAGCCCCGTATCAGGGCAGGGCGGGGAGCTGTTTTTT. The chain is built from TRBV4-2 and TRBJ2-2, with a weak D call TRBD1 (5 bases). Per germline, CDR1 LGHNA and CDR2 YNFKEQ. The length of the CDR3 is 15 residues. V lost 4 bases to trimming and J lost 7 bases, with 16 bases between them.

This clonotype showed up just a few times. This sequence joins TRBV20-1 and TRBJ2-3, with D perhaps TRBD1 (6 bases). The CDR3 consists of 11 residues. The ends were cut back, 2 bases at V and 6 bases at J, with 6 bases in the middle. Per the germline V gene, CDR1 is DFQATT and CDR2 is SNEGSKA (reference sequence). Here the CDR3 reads CSARQGDTQYF. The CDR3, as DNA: TGCAGTGCTAGACAGGGGGATACGCAGTATTTT.

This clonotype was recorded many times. CDR3 loop: CASSNQGQPQHF. CDR3 bases: TGTGCCAGCTCAAACCAAGGTCAGCCCCAGCATTTT. This chain links TRBV18 with TRBJ1-5, with unresolved D. CDR1 KGHSH and CDR2 LQKENI come from the germline V gene. CDR3 length: 12 residues. Trimming pared 5 bases from V and 6 bases from J, leaving 8 bases between.

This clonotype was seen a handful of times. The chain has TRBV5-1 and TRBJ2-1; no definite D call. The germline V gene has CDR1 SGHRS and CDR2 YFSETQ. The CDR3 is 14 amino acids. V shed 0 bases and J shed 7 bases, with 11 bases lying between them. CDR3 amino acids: CASSLDPGGNEQFF. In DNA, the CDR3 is TGCGCCAGCAGCTTGGATCCGGGTGGGAATGAGCAGTTCTTC.

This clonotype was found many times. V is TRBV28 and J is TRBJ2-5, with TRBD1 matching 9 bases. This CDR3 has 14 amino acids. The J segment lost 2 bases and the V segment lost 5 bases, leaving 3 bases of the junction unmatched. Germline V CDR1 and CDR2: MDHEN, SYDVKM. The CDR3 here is CASSPGTGQETQYF. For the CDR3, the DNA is TGTGCCAGCAGTCCCGGGACAGGGCAAGAGACCCAGTACTTC.

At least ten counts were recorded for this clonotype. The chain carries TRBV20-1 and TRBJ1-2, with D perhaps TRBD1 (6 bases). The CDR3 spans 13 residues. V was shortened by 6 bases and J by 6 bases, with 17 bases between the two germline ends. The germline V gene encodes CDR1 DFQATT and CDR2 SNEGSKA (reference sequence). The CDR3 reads CSAPPIQGNGYTF. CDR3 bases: TGCAGTGCGCCACCGATACAGGGTAATGGCTACACCTTC.

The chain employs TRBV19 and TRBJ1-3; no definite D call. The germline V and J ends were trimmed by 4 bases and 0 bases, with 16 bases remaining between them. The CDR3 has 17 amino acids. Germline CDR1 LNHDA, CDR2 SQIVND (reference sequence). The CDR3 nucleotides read TGTGCCAGTAGTACCTATCTGGAAGGCCTCTCTGGAAACACCATATATTTT. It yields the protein CASSTYLEGLSGNTIYF.

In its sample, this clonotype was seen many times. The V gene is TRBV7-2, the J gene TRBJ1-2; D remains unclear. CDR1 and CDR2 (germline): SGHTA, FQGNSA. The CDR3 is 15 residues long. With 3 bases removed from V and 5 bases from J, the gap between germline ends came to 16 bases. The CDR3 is CASSLATRTGYGYTF. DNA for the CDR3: TGTGCCAGCAGCTTGGCCACGCGCACGGGGTATGGCTACACCTTC. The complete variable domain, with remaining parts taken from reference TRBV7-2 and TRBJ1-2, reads GAGVSQSPSNKVTEKGKDVELRCDPISGHTALYWYRQSLGQGLEFLIYFQGNSAPDKSGLPSDRFSAERTGGSVSTLTIQRTQQEDSAVYLCASSLATRTGYGYTFGSGTRLTVV.

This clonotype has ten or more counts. CDR3 in DNA: TGCGCCAGCGGAAAGGGGCAGGGAAATGGTGGCTACACCTTC. Its protein product is CASGKGQGNGGYTF. This chain joins TRBV5-1 and TRBJ1-2; D may be TRBD1 (5 bases). CDR3 length: 14 amino acids. Germline V gene sequence: CDR1 SGHRS, CDR2 YFSETQ. The V gene lost 7 bases and the J gene lost 7 bases, with 20 bases spanning the gap.

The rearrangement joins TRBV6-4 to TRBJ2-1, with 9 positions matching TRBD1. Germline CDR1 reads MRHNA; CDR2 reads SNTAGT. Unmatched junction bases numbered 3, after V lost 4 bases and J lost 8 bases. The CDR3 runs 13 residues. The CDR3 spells CASSADRGDEQFF. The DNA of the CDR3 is TGTGCCAGCAGTGCGGACAGGGGTGATGAGCAGTTCTTC.

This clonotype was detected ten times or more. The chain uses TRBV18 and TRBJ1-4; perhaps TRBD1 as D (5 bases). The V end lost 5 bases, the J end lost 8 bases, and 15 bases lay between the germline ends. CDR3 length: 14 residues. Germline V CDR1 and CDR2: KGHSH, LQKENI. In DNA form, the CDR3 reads TGTGCCAGCTCAAGAGGACACGGGAAGGAAAAACTGTTTTTT. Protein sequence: CASSRGHGKEKLFF.

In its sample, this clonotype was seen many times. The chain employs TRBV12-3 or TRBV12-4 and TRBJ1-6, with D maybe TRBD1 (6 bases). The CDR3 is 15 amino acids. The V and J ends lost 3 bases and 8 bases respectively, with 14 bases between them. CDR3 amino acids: CASSLGQGWDSPLHF. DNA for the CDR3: TGTGCCAGCAGTTTGGGGCAGGGGTGGGATTCACCCCTCCACTTT.

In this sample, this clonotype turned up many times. The CDR3 DNA sequence: TGTGCCAGCAGCGTAACTGTTGGGGTTGGAGAGACCCAGTACTTC. Translating gives CASSVTVGVGETQYF. The gene calls are TRBV9 and TRBJ2-5; the D is unclear. The CDR3 covers 15 residues. With 1 base removed from V and 4 bases from J, the gap between germline ends came to 14 bases. CDR1 is SGDLS, CDR2 YYNGEE, per germline.

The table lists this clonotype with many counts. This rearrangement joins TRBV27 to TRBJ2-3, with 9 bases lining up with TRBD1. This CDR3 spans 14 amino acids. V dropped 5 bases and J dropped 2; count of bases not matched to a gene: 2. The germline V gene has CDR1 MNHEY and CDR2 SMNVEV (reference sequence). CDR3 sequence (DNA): TGTGCCAGCAGTAGGGACAGGGCCACAGATACGCAGTATTTT. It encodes CASSRDRATDTQYF.

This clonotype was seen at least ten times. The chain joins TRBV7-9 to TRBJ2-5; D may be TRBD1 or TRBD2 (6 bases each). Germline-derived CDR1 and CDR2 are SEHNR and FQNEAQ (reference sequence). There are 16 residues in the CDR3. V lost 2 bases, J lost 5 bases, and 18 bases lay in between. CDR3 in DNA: TGTGCCAGCAGCTTATATGATGGGGGGCCCGAGGAGACCCAGTACTTC. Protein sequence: CASSLYDGGPEETQYF. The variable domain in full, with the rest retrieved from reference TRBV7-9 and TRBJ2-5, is DTGVSQNPRHKITKRGQNVTFRCDPISEHNRLYWYRQTLGQGPEFLTYFQNEAQLEKSRLLSDRFSAERPKGSFSTLEIQRTEQGDSAMYLCASSLYDGGPEETQYFGPGTRLLVL.